This T cell receptor beta chain was identified during a study of blood T cell repertoires in COVID-19. V lost 5 bases, J lost 9 bases, and 3 bases stayed unmatched. The germline V gene encodes CDR1 SGHTA and CDR2 FQGNSA. The CDR3 totals 14 residues. Here immunoSEQ multiplex PCR was the method, and the copy in TCRdb shows in-frame clones only, minus some. This table holds approximately 110,000 clones, 80% to 95% found once. This chain uses TRBV7-2 with TRBJ2-1, with 14 bases fitting TRBD2. The sequenced sample consisted of peripheral blood. The sequence derives from a man between 45 and 60 years old with COVID-19, enrolled during active disease. CDR3 in DNA: TGTGCCAGCAGCAGGGGACTAGCGGGGGCTGAGCAGTTCTTC. Translation gives CASSRGLAGAEQFF.